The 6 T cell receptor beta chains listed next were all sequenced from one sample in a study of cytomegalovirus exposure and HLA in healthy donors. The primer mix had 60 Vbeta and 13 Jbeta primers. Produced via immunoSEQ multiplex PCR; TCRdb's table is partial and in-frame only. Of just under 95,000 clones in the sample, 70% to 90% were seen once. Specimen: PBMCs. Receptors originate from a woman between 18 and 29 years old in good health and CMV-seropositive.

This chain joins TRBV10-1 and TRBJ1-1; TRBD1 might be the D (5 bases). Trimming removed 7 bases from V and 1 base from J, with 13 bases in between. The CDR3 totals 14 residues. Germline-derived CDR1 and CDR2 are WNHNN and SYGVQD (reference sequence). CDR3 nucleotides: TGCGCCAGCACGCGACAGCGTCGGAACACTGAAGCTTTCTTT. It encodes CASTRQRRNTEAFF.

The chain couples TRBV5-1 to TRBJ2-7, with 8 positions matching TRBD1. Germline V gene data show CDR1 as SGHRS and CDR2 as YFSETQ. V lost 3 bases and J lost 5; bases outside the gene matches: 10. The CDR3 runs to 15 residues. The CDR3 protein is CASSWGGQGGDEQYF. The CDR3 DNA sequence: TGCGCCAGCAGCTGGGGAGGACAGGGTGGGGACGAGCAGTACTTC.

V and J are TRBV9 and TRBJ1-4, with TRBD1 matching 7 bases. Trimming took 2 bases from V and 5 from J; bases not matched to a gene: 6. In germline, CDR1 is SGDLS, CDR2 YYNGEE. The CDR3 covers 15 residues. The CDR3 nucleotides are TGTGCCAGCAGCGTCAACAGGGGAAGGAATGAAAAACTGTTTTTT. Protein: CASSVNRGRNEKLFF.

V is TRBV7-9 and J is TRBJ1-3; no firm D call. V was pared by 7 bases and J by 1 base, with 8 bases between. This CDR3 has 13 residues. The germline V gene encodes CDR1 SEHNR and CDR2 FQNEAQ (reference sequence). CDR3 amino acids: CASTPRSGNTIYF. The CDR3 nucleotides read TGTGCCAGCACCCCCAGGTCTGGAAACACCATATATTTT.

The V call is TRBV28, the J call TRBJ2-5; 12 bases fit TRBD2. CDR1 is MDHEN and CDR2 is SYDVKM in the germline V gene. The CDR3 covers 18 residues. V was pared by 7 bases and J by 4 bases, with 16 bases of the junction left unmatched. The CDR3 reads CASTPSLGPGLAGETQYF. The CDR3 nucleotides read TGTGCCAGCACCCCGAGTTTGGGGCCGGGACTAGCGGGAGAGACCCAGTACTTC. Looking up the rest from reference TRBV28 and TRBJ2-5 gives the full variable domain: DVKVTQSSRYLVKRTGEKVFLECVQDMDHENMFWYRQDPGLGLRLIYFSYDVKMKEKGDIPEGYSVSREKKERFSLILESASTNQTSMYLCASTPSLGPGLAGETQYFGPGTRLLVL.

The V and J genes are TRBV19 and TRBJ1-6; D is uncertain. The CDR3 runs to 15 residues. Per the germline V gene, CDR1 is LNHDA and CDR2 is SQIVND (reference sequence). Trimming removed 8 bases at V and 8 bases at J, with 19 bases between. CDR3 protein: CASSIFGTTDSPLHF. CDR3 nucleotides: TGTGCCAGTTCAATATTTGGCACTACGGATTCACCCCTCCACTTT.